These T cell receptor beta chains were read from a single sample in a study of cytomegalovirus exposure and HLA in healthy donors. The data were produced by immunoSEQ multiplex PCR, yet TCRdb's version contains in-frame clones alone and is incomplete. The repertoire includes 170,000 or so clones, roughly 81% of them detected once, and around 5% sits in the top ten. The specimen sequenced was PBMCs. Source of these receptors: a girl under 18 in good health and CMV-seropositive. The CDR3 runs from the conserved cysteine through the conserved F or W. A D gene is named only where the DNA matches it firmly. Rows may omit the clone size; those that give it use once, few, many or a size class.

size	J	V	D	CDR3	DNA
.	TRBJ2-5	TRBV6-1	.	CASSPLGLQETQYF	TGTGCCAGCAGCCCCCTGGGGCTGCAAGAGACCCAGTACTTC
.	TRBJ1-4	TRBV10-2	TRBD1	CASSTGTGREKLFF	TGCGCCAGCAGCACCGGGACAGGGAGGGAAAAACTGTTTTTT
.	TRBJ1-6	TRBV5-6	TRBD1	CASSLDRGRGNSPLHF	TGTGCCAGCAGCCTGGACAGGGGGCGGGGGAATTCACCCCTCCACTTT
.	TRBJ1-1	TRBV6-5	.	CASSYSPSAEAFF	TGTGCCAGCAGTTACTCGCCATCGGCTGAAGCTTTCTTT
once	TRBJ2-6	TRBV6-4	.	CASSDGGFGANVLTF	TGTGCCAGCAGTGACGGGGGGTTTGGGGCCAACGTCCTGACTTTC
few	TRBJ2-7	TRBV7-3	.	CASSFMGTPIEKQYF	TGTGCCAGCAGCTTTATGGGGACTCCCATTGAAAAGCAGTACTTC
.	TRBJ2-5	TRBV11-2	TRBD1	CASSFEPGQGVQETQYF	TGTGCCAGCAGCTTCGAACCGGGACAGGGAGTCCAAGAGACCCAGTACTTC
.	TRBJ2-5	TRBV9	.	CASSVGLGDPTETQYF	TGTGCCAGCAGCGTAGGGCTCGGGGATCCCACAGAGACCCAGTACTTC
few	TRBJ1-1	TRBV6-5	TRBD1	CASSRGQNAEAFF	TGTGCCAGCAGCAGGGGGCAAAACGCTGAAGCTTTCTTT
.	TRBJ1-3	TRBV7-9	TRBD1	CASSPHRGSGNTIYF	TGTGCCAGCAGCCCTCACAGGGGATCTGGAAACACCATATATTTT
.	TRBJ1-6	TRBV28	.	CASLNAGGGSPLHF	TGTGCCAGCCTCAATGCGGGGGGCGGTTCACCCCTCCACTTT
.	TRBJ1-2	TRBV27	TRBD1	CASSTSDRTEGYTF	TGTGCCAGCAGTACCTCGGACAGGACCGAAGGCTACACCTTC
once	TRBJ1-2	TRBV6-5	.	CASRISLGQYGYTF	TGTGCCAGCCGAATATCCCTCGGACAGTATGGCTACACCTTC
few	TRBJ2-7	TRBV5-1	TRBD1	CASSSPGQAYEQYF	TGCGCCAGCAGCTCACCGGGACAGGCCTACGAGCAGTACTTC
.	TRBJ2-3	TRBV9	.	CASSVIGADTQYF	TGTGCCAGCAGCGTAATCGGGGCAGATACGCAGTATTTT
.	TRBJ2-7	TRBV2	TRBD2	CASNIAGGPSYEQYF	TGTGCCAGCAATATAGCGGGGGGCCCCTCCTACGAGCAGTACTTC
.	TRBJ1-3	TRBV11-2	.	CASSGEGSPVHTIYF	TGTGCCAGCAGCGGAGAGGGTAGTCCCGTACACACCATATATTTT
.	TRBJ1-1	TRBV27	TRBD1	CASSLRQGAETEAFF	TGTGCCAGCAGTCTACGACAGGGGGCGGAAACTGAAGCTTTCTTT
.	TRBJ1-1	TRBV19	.	CASLAGRANTEAFF	TGTGCTTCACTTGCGGGACGAGCGAACACTGAAGCTTTCTTT
once	TRBJ1-1	TRBV5-1	.	CASSQRGGGNTEAFF	TGCGCCAGCAGTCAGAGGGGGGGAGGGAACACTGAAGCTTTCTTT
.	TRBJ1-3	TRBV27	.	CASSLGAIGNTIYF	TGTGCCAGCAGTTTGGGAGCCATTGGAAACACCATATATTTT
few	TRBJ1-2	TRBV5-4	TRBD1	CASSLGGTGVTYGYTF	TGTGCCAGCAGCCTGGGGGGGACAGGGGTAACCTATGGCTACACCTTC
.	TRBJ2-7	TRBV4-1	TRBD1	CASSQVAGTDYEQYF	TGCGCCAGCAGCCAGGTCGCCGGGACAGACTACGAGCAGTACTTC
once	TRBJ1-1	TRBV5-1	.	CASKTGTLGNTEAFF	TGCGCCAGCAAAACAGGTACCCTTGGGAACACTGAAGCTTTCTTT
.	TRBJ2-1	TRBV6-1	.	CAIQRRRTYNEQFF	TGTGCCATCCAGCGTAGGAGAACCTACAATGAGCAGTTCTTC
.	TRBJ1-1	TRBV27	.	CASNSRQSTEAFF	TGTGCCAGCAATTCGAGACAGAGCACTGAAGCTTTCTTT
.	TRBJ2-5	TRBV4-1	TRBD1	CASSHTGQGSETQYF	TGCGCCAGCAGCCACACGGGACAGGGGTCAGAGACCCAGTACTTC
.	TRBJ2-7	TRBV5-4	TRBD2	CASSPGLAGSNEQYF	TGTGCCAGCAGCCCTGGACTAGCGGGGAGCAACGAGCAGTACTTC
few	TRBJ2-2	TRBV7-3	.	CASRFRGGGDTGELFF	TGTGCCAGCAGATTCCGAGGAGGTGGGGACACCGGGGAGCTGTTTTTT
.	TRBJ2-3	TRBV4-1	TRBD2	CASSQRSASGGRDTQYF	TGCGCCAGCAGCCAGAGGAGCGCTAGCGGGGGGAGGGATACGCAGTATTTT
.	TRBJ1-5	TRBV6-1	.	CASSDNRVRGSNQPQHF	TGTGCCAGCAGTGATAACAGGGTGAGGGGAAGCAATCAGCCCCAGCATTTT
.	TRBJ1-4	TRBV6-5	.	CASSYLGGREKLFF	TGTGCCAGCAGTTACTTGGGGGGGAGGGAAAAACTGTTTTTT
.	TRBJ2-7	TRBV6-5	TRBD1	CASSPTYRGTYEQYF	TGTGCCAGCAGCCCTACGTACAGGGGGACCTACGAGCAGTACTTC
once	TRBJ2-1	TRBV19	TRBD2	CASSSGGAYEQFF	TGTGCCAGTAGTAGCGGGGGGGCCTATGAGCAGTTCTTC
.	TRBJ2-7	TRBV11-2	.	CASSLGAAYEQYF	TGTGCCAGCAGCTTAGGGGCAGCCTACGAGCAGTACTTC
.	TRBJ2-7	TRBV9	.	CASSAAPGYEQYF	TGTGCCAGCAGCGCCGCCCCGGGTTACGAGCAGTACTTC
few	TRBJ1-1	TRBV6-5	TRBD1	CASSYSGQGNTEAFF	TGTGCCAGCAGTTACTCGGGACAGGGGAACACTGAAGCTTTCTTT
.	TRBJ2-7	TRBV11-2	TRBD1	CASSLEQDRVTYEQYF	TGTGCCAGCAGCTTAGAGCAGGACAGGGTAACCTACGAGCAGTACTTC
few	TRBJ1-1	TRBV18	TRBD1	CASSPSSLGTGGSRGAFF	TGTGCCAGCTCACCTTCAAGTCTGGGGACAGGGGGTTCTCGGGGAGCTTTCTTT
once	TRBJ2-6	TRBV5-1	.	CASSLDRRASGANVLTF	TGCGCCAGCAGCTTGGATAGGCGGGCCTCTGGGGCCAACGTCCTGACTTTC
few	TRBJ1-1	TRBV11-2	.	CASSPLTGMNTEAFF	TGTGCCAGCAGCCCCCTGACAGGAATGAACACTGAAGCTTTCTTT
.	TRBJ1-1	TRBV30	TRBD1	CAWSVKGVGIQGRGTEAFF	TGTGCCTGGAGTGTAAAAGGGGTAGGAATACAGGGGAGAGGGACTGAAGCTTTCTTT
.	TRBJ2-3	TRBV5-1	.	CASSRAQGDTQYF	TGCGCCAGCAGCAGAGCCCAGGGGGATACGCAGTATTTT
.	TRBJ2-1	TRBV2	.	CASSRSYNEQFF	TGTGCCAGCAGCCGGTCCTACAATGAGCAGTTCTTC
.	TRBJ1-2	TRBV2	TRBD1	CASSEGRGYYGYTF	TGTGCCAGCAGTGAAGGCAGGGGGTATTATGGCTACACCTTC
.	TRBJ1-5	TRBV6-5	TRBD1	CASSSDRGHNQPQHF	TGTGCCAGCAGTTCGGACAGGGGGCACAATCAGCCCCAGCATTTT
.	TRBJ1-1	TRBV2	TRBD1	CASSDGQGMAEAFF	TGTGCCAGCAGTGACGGACAGGGGATGGCTGAAGCTTTCTTT
.	TRBJ2-5	TRBV7-3	.	CASSLGSGSEETQYF	TGTGCCAGCAGCTTAGGGTCCGGGTCGGAAGAGACCCAGTACTTC
.	TRBJ2-1	TRBV5-6	.	CASSALLRENEQFF	TGTGCCAGCAGCGCCTTACTACGTGAAAATGAGCAGTTCTTC
once	TRBJ1-3	TRBV7-9	.	CASSLGQGVNTIYF	TGTGCCAGCAGCTTAGGGCAGGGCGTAAACACCATATATTTT
.	TRBJ2-7	TRBV5-1	.	CASSLAITRGPAYEQYF	TGCGCCAGCAGCTTGGCCATTACCAGGGGTCCCGCCTACGAGCAGTACTTC
.	TRBJ2-5	TRBV5-1	TRBD2	CASSSGLGRETQYF	TGCGCCAGCAGCTCGGGACTAGGGCGAGAGACCCAGTACTTC
.	TRBJ1-1	TRBV5-1	TRBD1	CASSFSTGGNTEAFF	TGCGCCAGCAGCTTTTCGACAGGGGGGAACACTGAAGCTTTCTTT